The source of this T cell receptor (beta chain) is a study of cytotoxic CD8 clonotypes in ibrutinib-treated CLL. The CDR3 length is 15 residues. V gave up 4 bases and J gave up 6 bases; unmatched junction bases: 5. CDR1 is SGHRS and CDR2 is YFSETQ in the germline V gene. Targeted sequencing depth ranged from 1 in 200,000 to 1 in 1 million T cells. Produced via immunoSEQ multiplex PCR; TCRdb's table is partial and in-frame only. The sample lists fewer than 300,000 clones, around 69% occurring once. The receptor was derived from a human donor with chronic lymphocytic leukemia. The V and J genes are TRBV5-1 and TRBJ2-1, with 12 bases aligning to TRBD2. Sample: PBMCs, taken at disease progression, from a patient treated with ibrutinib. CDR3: CASSPTSGSINEQFF. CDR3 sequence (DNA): TGCGCCAGCAGCCCGACTAGCGGGAGTATCAATGAGCAGTTCTTC.